Sequencing of this TCR beta chain was carried out in a study of T cell changes during pregnancy in multiple sclerosis (dated by TCRdb to about 2019). Regarding the study in general: The study examined how the T cell repertoire changed over the course of pregnancy in women with multiple sclerosis.

About this clone itself: Its specific antigen is unknown. The sample holds no much larger clone one base away, and base qualities are not on file.

Libraries were made using the immunoSEQ multiplex PCR assay. TCRdb limited this immuneACCESS table to in-frame rearrangements with V and J called. A share of clones is missing; checked studies link under half to unresolved V genes, and the rest is unexplained. Here the sample has roughly 38,000 clones; 91% occur a single time. The ten top clones hold around 0.7% of the sample. Material: CD4+ T cells from peripheral blood mononuclear cells, obtained in the second trimester of pregnancy. This sequence was found in a female donor in good health, enrolled as a control in a pregnancy study.

The bases are TGTGCCAGCAGGAAGACAGGGAATTTTAACACTGAAGCTTTCTTT. This encodes CASRKTGNFNTEAFF. The V and J genes are TRBV6-6 and TRBJ1-1, with 7 junctional bases fitting TRBD1. Trimming leaves V shorter by 6 bases and J shorter by 2 bases, with the junction holding 9 bases beyond the gene matches. The germline V gene (reference sequence) gives CDR1 as MNHNY and CDR2 as SVGAGI. The CDR3 holds 15 amino acids from the cysteine to the phenylalanine. CDR3 DNA is the only sequence kept; it has 45 bases, read in frame from the first base.